This T cell receptor beta chain stems from a study of T cells after somatic rescue of genetic block. The repertoire was sequenced with immunoSEQ multiplex PCR; TCRdb's copy has only in-frame clones and lacks some. The sample records 60,000 to 75,000 clones, 92% being singletons. CDR1 LGHNA and CDR2 YNFKEQ come from the germline V gene. The CDR3 has 12 amino acids. The germline V and J ends were trimmed by 6 bases and 3 bases, with 8 bases remaining between them. The TCR was taken from a man between 40 and 49 years old. Specimen: peripheral blood mononuclear cells (PBMCs). The V gene is TRBV4-2, the J gene TRBJ1-2; D ambiguous. The CDR3 bases are TGTGCCAGCAGACTAGAGGACTATGGCTACACCTTC. Translation gives CASRLEDYGYTF.